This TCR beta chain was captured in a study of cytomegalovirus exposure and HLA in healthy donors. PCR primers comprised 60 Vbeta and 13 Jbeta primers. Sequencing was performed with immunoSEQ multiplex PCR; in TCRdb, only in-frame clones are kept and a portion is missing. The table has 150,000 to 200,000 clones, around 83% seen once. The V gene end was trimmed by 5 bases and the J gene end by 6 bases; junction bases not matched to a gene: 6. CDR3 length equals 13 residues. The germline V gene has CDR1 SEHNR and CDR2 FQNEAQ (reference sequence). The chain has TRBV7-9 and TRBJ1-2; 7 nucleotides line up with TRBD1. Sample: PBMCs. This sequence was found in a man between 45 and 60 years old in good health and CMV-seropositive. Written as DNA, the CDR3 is TGTGCCAGCAGCCCTTTCACAGGGGATGGCTACACCTTC. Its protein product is CASSPFTGDGYTF.